A selection of T cell receptor beta chains follows, all from one sample in a study of graft-versus-host responses after intestinal transplantation. Generated by immunoSEQ multiplex PCR, the TCRdb table keeps only in-frame clones and is missing some. Counted here are 25,000 to 35,000 clones, around 94% occurring once; the ten biggest clones make up 0.6% to 0.75%. The specimen comprised PBMCs, sampled 66 days after intestinal transplant. All receptors derive from a human patient who received an intestinal transplant, so some T cells may come from the graft donor. Both conserved end residues are part of each CDR3. The D gene is left open where the match is weak. Clone size appears in some rows only: once, few, many, or a class for an expanded clone.

D | J | size | V | CDR3 | DNA
TRBD2 | TRBJ2-3 | . | TRBV4-1 | CASSQDRLAGVGTDTQYF | TGCGCCAGCAGCCAGGACCGACTAGCGGGAGTTGGCACAGATACGCAGTATTTT
. | TRBJ2-1 | once | TRBV5-6 | CASSLSGLGVPLSYNEQFF | TGTGCCAGCAGCTTGTCTGGGCTAGGGGTGCCTCTCTCCTACAATGAGCAGTTCTTC
TRBD2 | TRBJ2-1 | few | TRBV5-8 | CASSLPGGVTYNEQFF | TGTGCCAGCAGCTTGCCCGGGGGGGTCACTTACAATGAGCAGTTCTTC
. | TRBJ1-6 | . | TRBV23-1 | CASSQSKGGAYNSPLHF | TGCGCCAGCAGTCAATCGAAGGGGGGAGCCTATAATTCACCCCTCCACTTT
. | TRBJ1-1 | . | TRBV4-3 | CASSQEGKEAFF | TGCGCCAGCAGCCAAGAGGGGAAGGAAGCTTTCTTT
. | TRBJ1-3 | . | TRBV5-6 | CASSLGQFHSGNTIYF | TGTGCCAGCAGCTTGGGACAGTTCCACTCTGGAAACACCATATATTTT
. | TRBJ2-3 | . | TRBV7-8 | CASSAPGDFTDTQYF | TGTGCCAGCAGCGCGCCGGGGGACTTCACAGATACGCAGTATTTT
TRBD2 | TRBJ2-1 | . | TRBV6-5 | CASSYSTSGGWNEQFF | TGTGCCAGCAGTTACTCTACTAGCGGGGGGTGGAATGAGCAGTTCTTC
TRBD1 | TRBJ1-6 | . | TRBV7-3 | CASSLDRGSSSPLHF | TGTGCCAGCAGCTTAGACAGGGGATCAAGTTCACCCCTCCACTTT
TRBD1 | TRBJ1-2 | once | TRBV5-6 | CASSLVGTGANYGYTF | TGTGCCAGCAGCTTGGTTGGGACAGGAGCTAACTATGGCTACACCTTC
. | TRBJ1-1 | . | TRBV7-2 | CASSLPRPNTEAFF | TGTGCCAGCAGCCTCCCACGGCCGAACACTGAAGCTTTCTTT
TRBD2 | TRBJ2-5 | . | TRBV7-2 | CASTLISGGETQYF | TGTGCCAGCACTTTAATCTCGGGAGGAGAGACCCAGTACTTC
TRBD1 | TRBJ2-7 | few | TRBV6-4 | CASSDSDRGEQYF | TGTGCCAGCAGTGACTCGGACAGGGGCGAGCAGTACTTC
. | TRBJ1-2 | once | TRBV6-1 | CASSDSYGYTF | TGTGCCAGCAGTGACAGCTATGGCTACACCTTC
. | TRBJ2-5 | . | TRBV19 | CASSIGGAYQETQYF | TGTGCCAGTAGTATAGGGGGGGCCTACCAAGAGACCCAGTACTTC
. | TRBJ2-2 | . | TRBV18 | CASSPPINSGTNTGELFF | TGTGCCAGCTCACCCCCGATAAACTCGGGTACGAACACCGGGGAGCTGTTTTTT
. | TRBJ1-5 | . | TRBV19 | CASSTGSNQPQHF | TGTGCCAGTTCTACAGGCAGCAATCAGCCCCAGCATTTT
. | TRBJ2-2 | . | TRBV1 | CTSSPPGLAANTGELFF | TGCACCAGCAGCCCACCCGGACTAGCGGCGAACACCGGGGAGCTGTTTTTT
TRBD2 | TRBJ2-7 | . | TRBV2 | CASSELASGSAYEQYF | TGTGCCAGCAGTGAACTGGCTAGCGGGAGTGCCTACGAGCAGTACTTC
TRBD1 | TRBJ1-2 | . | TRBV19 | CASSVDRVRYGYTF | TGTGCCAGCAGCGTCGACAGGGTACGCTATGGCTACACCTTC
. | TRBJ2-7 | . | TRBV2 | CASNPEGGPYEQYF | TGTGCCAGCAATCCAGAGGGGGGTCCCTACGAGCAGTACTTC
. | TRBJ1-3 | . | TRBV4-1 | CASSQDGFRNTIYF | TGCGCCAGCAGCCAAGATGGGTTTAGAAACACCATATATTTT
. | TRBJ2-7 | . | TRBV4-3 | CASSQAIEGYEQYF | TGCGCCAGCAGCCAAGCCATAGAAGGCTACGAGCAGTACTTC
. | TRBJ1-1 | . | TRBV4-3 | CASSLGGGSNTEAFF | TGCGCCAGCAGCCTCGGAGGGGGATCAAACACTGAAGCTTTCTTT
. | TRBJ2-1 | . | TRBV19 | CASSRLPPIYNEQFF | TGTGCCAGTAGTCGTCTACCACCAATTTACAATGAGCAGTTCTTC
. | TRBJ1-6 | once | TRBV6-5 | CASSFTGMRSPLHF | TGTGCCAGCAGTTTTACGGGGATGCGTTCACCCCTCCACTTT
. | TRBJ2-7 | . | TRBV4-1 | CASSQARQTYEQYF | TGCGCCAGCAGCCAAGCTCGTCAAACCTACGAGCAGTACTTC
. | TRBJ1-2 | once | TRBV29-1 | CSAVPPGAEYGYTF | TGCAGCGCAGTTCCCCCGGGGGCAGAATATGGCTACACCTTC
TRBD2 | TRBJ2-5 | . | TRBV6-1 | CASSELAGGQETQYF | TGTGCCAGCAGTGAACTAGCGGGGGGGCAAGAGACCCAGTACTTC
. | TRBJ2-6 | . | TRBV6-1 | CASSEPYWLSGANVLTF | TGTGCCAGCAGTGAACCGTACTGGCTCTCTGGGGCCAACGTCCTGACTTTC
. | TRBJ2-1 | . | TRBV6-6 | CASRDQGGIRNEQFF | TGTGCCAGCAGGGACCAGGGAGGAATTAGGAATGAGCAGTTCTTC
. | TRBJ1-1 | once | TRBV5-6 | CASTWGGTEAFF | TGTGCCAGCACCTGGGGGGGCACTGAAGCTTTCTTT
. | TRBJ1-3 | . | TRBV5-1 | CASTTQFSAKSGTIYF | TGCGCCAGCACCACACAGTTTTCCGCTAAGTCAGGCACCATATATTTT
. | TRBJ1-1 | . | TRBV25-1 | CASSELTGFTEAFF | TGTGCCAGCAGTGAACTCACAGGGTTTACTGAAGCTTTCTTT
. | TRBJ1-4 | once | TRBV5-5 | CASSSGTPPLFF | TGTGCCAGCAGCTCCGGGACTCCACCTCTGTTTTTT
. | TRBJ2-2 | . | TRBV7-6 | CASSLGTDLTGELFF | TGTGCCAGCAGCTTAGGGACGGACCTTACCGGGGAGCTGTTTTTT
. | TRBJ2-3 | . | TRBV7-2 | CASSPTGFTSDTQYF | TGTGCCAGCAGCCCTACAGGGTTTACGTCAGATACGCAGTATTTT
. | TRBJ1-1 | . | TRBV21-1 | CASSKGGGWTEAFF | TGTGCCAGCAGCAAAGGGGGGGGCTGGACTGAAGCTTTCTTT
. | TRBJ1-3 | . | TRBV28 | CASSFGGEVHTIYF | TGTGCCAGCAGTTTTGGAGGGGAGGTACACACCATATATTTT
TRBD2 | TRBJ2-7 | . | TRBV29-1 | CSFSGTSGRTSDEQYF | TGCAGCTTCTCCGGGACTAGCGGGAGGACGTCTGATGAGCAGTACTTC
. | TRBJ1-1 | . | TRBV19 | CASSWGNTEAFF | TGTGCCAGTAGTTGGGGCAACACTGAAGCTTTCTTT